A single sample gave rise to the 17 T cell receptor beta chains below, sequenced in a study of control samples from healthy donors and cancer patients. Method: immunoSEQ multiplex PCR; TCRdb's copy keeps in-frame clones and lacks some. Counted here are tens of thousands of clones, 80% to 90% occurring once; the ten biggest clones make up 10% to 15%. What was sequenced was PBMCs. The receptor source for this set is a woman in her fifties or sixties with lung cancer.

The CDR3 spells CASSVGTGNSPLHF. The CDR3 DNA follows: TGTGCCAGCAGCGTAGGGACGGGAAATTCACCCCTCCACTTT. The genes are TRBV9 and TRBJ1-6; no reliable D call. This CDR3 region has 14 residues. CDR1 is SGDLS and CDR2 is YYNGEE in the germline V gene. Between the trimmed V and J ends, which lost 0 bases and 7 bases, there was a span of 8 bases.

The chain joins TRBV11-3 to TRBJ2-2, with 9 positions matching TRBD1. The V and J ends lost 3 bases and 1 base, in that order; junction bases with no gene match: 9. The CDR3 runs 18 residues. Germline V CDR1 and CDR2: SGHNT, YENEEA. In nucleotides, the CDR3 is TGTGCCAGCAGCTTGTCCTGGGGACAGGGTGGGAACACCGGGGAGCTGTTTTTT. Translation: CASSLSWGQGGNTGELFF.

This chain connects TRBV5-5 to TRBJ2-7; D perhaps matches TRBD2 (6 bases). Germline V gene data show CDR1 as SGHKS and CDR2 as YYEKEE (reference sequence). This CDR3 has 16 residues. The ends were cut back, 1 base at V and 3 bases at J, with 17 bases in the middle. The CDR3 nucleotides are TGTGCCAGCAGCTTGCGGGAGACGGCCTACCTCTACGAGCAGTACTTC. This sequence encodes CASSLRETAYLYEQYF.

V and J are TRBV28 and TRBJ1-6; D unresolved. The CDR3 has 11 residues. Trimming cost V 6 bases and J 7 bases, with 4 bases left between them. Germline V lookup: CDR1 MDHEN, CDR2 SYDVKM. The CDR3 here is CASSQNSPLHF. The CDR3 DNA follows: TGTGCCAGCAGCCAGAATTCACCCCTCCACTTT.

The rearrangement links TRBV7-8 to TRBJ1-5; D uncertain. The length of the CDR3 is 13 residues. Per germline, CDR1 SGHVS and CDR2 FQNEAQ. The ends were cut back, 1 base at V and 5 bases at J, with 6 bases in the middle. CDR3 region: CASSLEEDQPQHF. CDR3 bases: TGTGCCAGCAGCTTAGAGGAGGATCAGCCCCAGCATTTT.

This clone was recorded a few times. The junction shows a germline mismatch at one end, possibly a read error. The V and J genes are TRBV5-4 and TRBJ2-1; D is possibly TRBD2 (6 bases). Germline V lookup: CDR1 SGHNT, CDR2 YYREEE (reference sequence). There are 15 residues in the CDR3. CDR3 coding DNA: TGTGCCAGCAGCACCGGGACTGCTTCCTCCAATGAGCAGTTCTTC. Its protein product is CASSTGTASSNEQFF. The variable domain in full, completed from reference TRBV5-4 and TRBJ2-1, reads ETGVTQSPTHLIKTRGQQVTLRCSSQSGHNTVSWYQQALGQGPQFIFQYYREEENGRGNFPPRFSGLQFPNYSSELNVNALELDDSALYLCASSTGTASSNEQFFGPGTRLTVL.

This clone was seen a handful of times. The genes are TRBV6-5 and TRBJ1-5; D call uncertain. Germline V lookup: CDR1 MNHEY, CDR2 SVGAGI. CDR3 length: 14 residues. Trimming removed 0 bases from V and 7 bases from J, with 10 bases in between. CDR3 nucleotides: TGTGCCAGCAGTTACTCGAGCGGGGTACAGCCCCAGCATTTT. This sequence encodes CASSYSSGVQPQHF.

The chain joins TRBV28 to TRBJ1-5; unclear D gene. Germline V gene lookup returns CDR1 MDHEN and CDR2 SYDVKM. This CDR3 contains 12 residues. Trimming took off 2 bases at V and 7 bases at J, with 6 bases between the two ends. The CDR3 sequence is CASSLGSQPQHF. The DNA for the CDR3 is TGTGCCAGCAGTTTAGGATCGCAGCCCCAGCATTTT.

CDR3 sequence (DNA): TGTGCCAGCAGGGGGGACCACACTGAAGCTTTCTTT. It is translated as CASRGDHTEAFF. This chain joins TRBV6-5 and TRBJ1-1; D is possibly TRBD1 (5 bases). Trimming pared 6 bases from V and 3 bases from J, leaving 8 bases between. Germline V gives CDR1 MNHEY, CDR2 SVGAGI. The CDR3 extends over 12 amino acids.

The CDR3 here is CASSKGGESKNIQYF. The CDR3 DNA is TGTGCCAGCTCCAAGGGGGGCGAGAGCAAAAACATTCAGTACTTC. This chain uses TRBV28 with TRBJ2-4, with D tentatively TRBD1 or TRBD2 (6 bases each). Between the trimmed V and J ends, which lost 8 bases and 3 bases, there was a span of 17 bases. Germline assignment: CDR1 MDHEN and CDR2 SYDVKM. This CDR3 has 15 residues.

The rearrangement links TRBV28 to TRBJ1-2, with a possible D match to TRBD1 (5 bases). V lost 7 bases, J lost 8 bases, and 17 bases lay in between. This CDR3 has 13 residues. Germline loops: CDR1 MDHEN, CDR2 SYDVKM. This CDR3 is CASTGQGGRGYTF. CDR3 in DNA: TGTGCCAGCACCGGGCAGGGAGGTAGGGGCTACACCTTC.

The CDR3 DNA sequence: TGTGCCACCCTAGGGGGGAAGAACACTGAAGCTTTCTTT. It is translated as CATLGGKNTEAFF. V usage is TRBV7-9 and J usage is TRBJ1-1; the D gene is possibly TRBD1 (6 bases). In germline, CDR1 is SEHNR, CDR2 FQNEAQ (reference sequence). This CDR3 has 13 residues. Trimming shortened V by 10 bases and J by 1 base, and 13 bases separated the two germline ends.

CDR3 DNA sequence: TGTGCCAGCAACCACAGGGCCCAATCACCCCTCCACTTT. Translating it yields CASNHRAQSPLHF. This chain links TRBV6-9 with TRBJ1-6; D might be TRBD1 (6 bases). V lost 7 bases and J 10 bases, leaving 14 bases between the germline ends. The V gene's germline CDR1 is MNHGY and CDR2 SVAAGI. This CDR3 is built from 13 residues.

The CDR3 sequence is CASTQGGQGDTEAFF. CDR3 DNA sequence: TGTGCCAGCACACAGGGGGGACAGGGGGACACTGAAGCTTTCTTT. The chain carries TRBV18 and TRBJ1-1; 11 nucleotides align to TRBD1. The CDR3 has 15 residues. Germline trimming cut 8 bases from V and 3 bases from J; bases unmatched to any gene: 8. Germline-derived CDR1 and CDR2 are KGHSH and LQKENI.

The gene calls are TRBV30 and TRBJ1-1, with D uncertain. CDR3 size: 13 residues. Trimming removed 1 base at V and 5 bases at J, with 11 bases between. Germline values: CDR1 GTSNPN, CDR2 SVGIG (reference sequence). The CDR3 is CAWSGAISTEAFF. The CDR3 region has the DNA TGTGCCTGGAGTGGAGCCATTTCGACTGAAGCTTTCTTT.

This chain links TRBV27 with TRBJ1-1; a weak D match, TRBD1 (5 bases). The ends were cut back, 5 bases at V and 1 base at J, with 14 bases in the middle. This CDR3 spans 15 amino acids. Germline V gene data show CDR1 as MNHEY and CDR2 as SMNVEV (reference sequence). The CDR3 DNA sequence: TGTGCCAGCAGTCTCCGAGACAGAACGAACACTGAAGCTTTCTTT. The encoded protein is CASSLRDRTNTEAFF.

This clone appeared once. The genes are TRBV5-1 and TRBJ1-2; D remains ambiguous. The CDR3 loop spans 14 amino acids. With 4 bases removed from V and 2 bases from J, the gap between germline ends came to 12 bases. CDR1 and CDR2 (germline): SGHRS, YFSETQ. This CDR3 is CASSARERNYGYTF. The CDR3 nucleotides read TGCGCCAGCAGCGCCCGGGAGAGAAACTATGGCTACACCTTC.